What follows are 24 T cell receptor beta chains derived from one specimen sequenced in a study of graft-versus-host responses after intestinal transplantation. No antigen is known for these receptors. Assay used: immunoSEQ multiplex PCR; TCRdb lists only in-frame clones, some missing. The sample gives tens of thousands of clones, 90% to 95% of which show up once; 0.4% to 0.6% is in the top ten. The specimen comprised unstimulated CD8+ T cells sorted from spleen or lymph node cells, sampled before intestinal transplant. Receptors were obtained from a human donor who received an intestinal transplant.

The chain links TRBV15 to TRBJ1-2; TRBD1 might be the D (6 bases). CDR3 length: 12 residues. CDR1 is LNHNV, CDR2 YYDKDF, per germline (reference sequence). This chain's CDR3 is CATRDTLYGYTF. CDR3 DNA sequence: TGTGCTACCCGGGACACCCTCTATGGCTACACCTTC.

The genes are TRBV27 and TRBJ2-1; 11 nucleotides line up with TRBD2. CDR1 is MNHEY, CDR2 SMNVEV, per germline (reference sequence). V lost 5 bases and J lost 3; bases outside the gene matches: 6. The length of the CDR3 is 16 residues. The CDR3 region has the DNA TGTGCCAGCAGTCAAAGCGGGACTAGCGGCTACAATGAGCAGTTCTTC. Amino acid sequence: CASSQSGTSGYNEQFF.

A remark on this clone: Other DNA sequences in this sample translate to the same CDR3. The chain joins TRBV27 to TRBJ2-2; unclear D gene. CDR1 and CDR2 (germline): MNHEY, SMNVEV (reference sequence). Trimming stripped 5 bases from V and 1 base from J, with 8 bases between. This CDR3 is built from 14 residues. The DNA of the CDR3 is TGTGCCAGCAGTAACTACAAGAACACCGGGGAGCTGTTTTTT. Residues: CASSNYKNTGELFF.

The chain couples TRBV28 to TRBJ1-2, with D possibly being TRBD1 (5 bases). Germline lookup yields CDR1 MDHEN and CDR2 SYDVKM. V lost 2 bases and J 4 bases, leaving 11 bases between the germline ends. This CDR3 contains 14 residues. The CDR3, as DNA: TGTGCCAGCAGTTTAGTAGGGGCAGGCTATGGCTACACCTTC. Translated: CASSLVGAGYGYTF.

There are a few counts of this clone. The genes are TRBV6-6 and TRBJ2-7; 10 bases are shared with TRBD2. This CDR3 is 14 amino acids long. Germline V gene data show CDR1 as MNHNY and CDR2 as SVGAGI (reference sequence). V dropped 4 bases and J dropped 3; count of bases not matched to a gene: 3. CDR3 amino acids: CASSFTSGVYEQYF. Here the CDR3 DNA reads TGTGCCAGCAGTTTCACTAGCGGGGTCTACGAGCAGTACTTC.

The chain combines TRBV9 with TRBJ2-2; 8 nucleotides line up with TRBD1. With 0 bases clipped from V and 1 base from J, the junction kept 2 bases outside the gene matches. This CDR3 spans 16 amino acids. The germline CDR1 and CDR2 sequences are SGDLS and YYNGEE. This chain's CDR3 is CASSVAGTGNTGELFF. The DNA of the CDR3 is TGTGCCAGCAGCGTAGCTGGGACAGGGAACACCGGGGAGCTGTTTTTT. The complete variable domain, with remaining parts taken from reference TRBV9 and TRBJ2-2, reads DSGVTQTPKHLITATGQRVTLRCSPRSGDLSVYWYQQSLDQGLQFLIQYYNGEERAKGNILERFSAQQFPDLHSELNLSSLELGDSALYFCASSVAGTGNTGELFFGEGSRLTVL.

This chain links TRBV27 with TRBJ2-7, with TRBD1 identical over 9 bases. The CDR3 extends over 15 amino acids. V gave up 5 bases and J gave up 2 bases; unmatched junction bases: 7. Germline values: CDR1 MNHEY, CDR2 SMNVEV (reference sequence). CDR3 in amino acids: CASSNGQGLPYEQYF. The CDR3 DNA sequence: TGTGCCAGCAGTAACGGACAGGGGCTCCCCTACGAGCAGTACTTC.

The gene calls are TRBV5-1 and TRBJ1-6; D is possibly TRBD1 (5 bases). Germline CDR1 is SGHRS and CDR2 is YFSETQ. Between the trimmed V and J ends, which lost 6 bases and 7 bases, there was a span of 11 bases. This CDR3 comprises 13 residues. The DNA of the CDR3 is TGCGCCAGCAAGGGCAGGGCAAATTCACCCCTCCACTTT. It encodes CASKGRANSPLHF.

The rearrangement links TRBV7-2 to TRBJ2-7; D is possibly TRBD2 (6 bases). This CDR3 has 16 residues. The V and J ends lost 5 bases and 0 bases respectively, with 17 bases between them. In germline, CDR1 is SGHTA, CDR2 FQGNSA. The chain's CDR3 is CASSHQNLASSYEQYF. The CDR3 DNA is TGTGCCAGCAGCCACCAAAATCTAGCGTCCTCCTACGAGCAGTACTTC.

The chain employs TRBV19 and TRBJ2-7; a possible D gene is TRBD1 (6 bases). Germline V CDR1 and CDR2: LNHDA, SQIVND (reference sequence). This CDR3 spans 13 amino acids. V was cut by 5 bases and J by 1 base, with 9 bases left in between. DNA for the CDR3: TGTGCCAGTAGTGGGGGCCTTTCCTACGAGCAGTACTTC. It specifies CASSGGLSYEQYF. The full variable domain, its missing parts supplied by reference TRBV19 and TRBJ2-7, is DGGITQSPKYLFRKEGQNVTLSCEQNLNHDAMYWYRQDPGQGLRLIYYSQIVNDFQKGDIAEGYSVSREKKESFPLTVTSAQKNPTAFYLCASSGGLSYEQYFGPGTRLTVT.

This clone was counted between two and nine times. The J gene is TRBJ1-1, the V gene TRBV6-6; a weak D match, TRBD1 (5 bases). The V and J ends lost 6 bases and 6 bases respectively, with 8 bases between them. The CDR3 consists of 11 residues. CDR1 is MNHNY, CDR2 SVGAGI, per germline (reference sequence). This chain's CDR3 is CASSQGAEAFF. The CDR3 coding sequence is TGTGCCAGCAGCCAGGGCGCTGAAGCTTTCTTT.

The chain uses TRBV11-3 and TRBJ1-5; D gene uncertain. Trimming shortened V by 7 bases and J by 6 bases, and 19 bases separated the two germline ends. CDR3 length: 15 residues. The germline CDR1 and CDR2 sequences are SGHNT and YENEEA. CDR3 sequence (DNA): TGTGCCAGCATCTGGGAGCCACGGCGTCTTCAGCCCCAGCATTTT. Residues: CASIWEPRRLQPQHF.

This clone was found once. The gene calls are TRBV27 and TRBJ1-2; possible D gene TRBD1, 5 bases. The V gene's germline CDR1 is MNHEY and CDR2 SMNVEV (reference sequence). The CDR3 consists of 13 residues. Trimming removed 6 bases from V and 4 bases from J, with 12 bases in between. The chain's CDR3 is CASSFSGSYGYTF. The CDR3 nucleotides are TGTGCCAGCAGCTTTTCAGGGTCCTATGGCTACACCTTC.

The chain joins TRBV7-9 to TRBJ1-1; D unresolved. Germline assignment: CDR1 SEHNR and CDR2 FQNEAQ (reference sequence). CDR3 length: 14 amino acids. V lost 1 base and J lost 1, with 7 bases in between. The CDR3 coding sequence is TGTGCCAGCAGCTTAGGCTACAGGAACACTGAAGCTTTCTTT. Translating it yields CASSLGYRNTEAFF.

The chain employs TRBV2 and TRBJ2-1, with TRBD1 as a possible D gene (6 bases). The V end lost 6 bases, the J end lost 7 bases, and 19 bases lay between the germline ends. This CDR3 comprises 15 residues. Germline V CDR1 and CDR2: SNHLY, FYNNEI. CDR3 DNA: TGTGCCAGCAGCGACGCCCAGGGGTTTGGAAATGAGCAGTTCTTC. It encodes CASSDAQGFGNEQFF.

The rearrangement uses TRBV14 and TRBJ2-7, with 11 nucleotides matching TRBD2. This CDR3 spans 16 amino acids. Germline V gene lookup returns CDR1 SGHDN and CDR2 FVKESK. V lost 3 bases and J lost 6; bases outside the gene matches: 10. CDR3 nucleotides: TGTGCCAGCAGCCATACTAGCGGGAGCACCTGGGGCGAGCAGTACTTC. Translation gives CASSHTSGSTWGEQYF.

The chain joins TRBV5-6 to TRBJ2-6; D gene uncertain. Trimming stripped 0 bases from V and 1 base from J, with 5 bases between. CDR3 length equals 15 residues. Germline CDR1 and CDR2: SGHDT and YYEEEE. The CDR3 DNA follows: TGTGCCAGCAGCTTGGGTCTGTCTGGGGCCAACGTCCTGACTTTC. It translates to CASSLGLSGANVLTF.

The chain has TRBV28 and TRBJ1-2, with 8 bases that match TRBD1. J was trimmed by 5 bases and V by 2 bases; bases with no gene match: 7. Looked up from germline, CDR1 is MDHEN and CDR2 is SYDVKM. The CDR3 consists of 15 residues. The CDR3 coding sequence is TGTGCCAGCAGTTTAGTCGGGGGACAGGCATATGGCTACACCTTC. It yields the protein CASSLVGGQAYGYTF.

The V and J genes are TRBV4-1 and TRBJ2-2, with D possibly TRBD1 on 6 matching bases. Germline values: CDR1 MGHRA, CDR2 YSYEKL. Trimming took off 2 bases at V and 4 bases at J, with 8 bases between the two ends. This CDR3 spans 14 amino acids. CDR3 amino acids: CASSQLGATGELFF. The DNA for the CDR3 is TGCGCCAGCAGCCAACTGGGGGCCACCGGGGAGCTGTTTTTT.

The gene calls are TRBV2 and TRBJ1-4, with D unclear. V was shortened by 11 bases and J by 10 bases, with 17 bases between the two germline ends. There are 12 residues in the CDR3. The germline gives CDR1 SNHLY, CDR2 FYNNEI. CDR3 sequence reads: CAPIRRGGKLFF. The DNA for the CDR3 is TGTGCCCCTATCCGACGGGGAGGAAAACTGTTTTTT.

This CDR3 reads CASSRTEGYNEQFF. Written as DNA, the CDR3 is TGTGCCAGTAGTAGAACCGAGGGCTACAATGAGCAGTTCTTC. The chain couples TRBV19 to TRBJ2-1; TRBD2 is a possible D gene (5 bases). CDR1 is LNHDA, CDR2 SQIVND, per germline (reference sequence). The V gene lost 4 bases and the J gene lost 3 bases, with 10 bases spanning the gap. CDR3 length equals 14 residues.

The chain couples TRBV19 to TRBJ2-1, with 13 bases matching TRBD2. Losses at the gene ends were 10 bases for V and 1 base for J; bases not matched to a gene: 4. The germline V gene has CDR1 LNHDA and CDR2 SQIVND (reference sequence). The CDR3 covers 15 residues. This CDR3 reads CATRTSGSSYNEQFF. Written as DNA, the CDR3 is TGTGCCACCCGGACTAGCGGGAGTTCCTACAATGAGCAGTTCTTC.

The gene calls are TRBV29-1 and TRBJ2-1, with TRBD2 matching over 10 bases. CDR1 is SQVTM, CDR2 ANQGSEA, per germline. The CDR3 extends over 13 amino acids. V shed 6 bases and J 2 bases; nucleotides not matched to a gene: 1. CDR3 amino acids: CSVTSGTYNEQFF. CDR3 in DNA: TGCAGCGTCACTAGCGGGACCTACAATGAGCAGTTCTTC.

CDR3: CASSRTGNTGELFF. The CDR3 DNA reads as TGTGCCAGCAGTCGGACAGGGAACACCGGGGAGCTGTTTTTT. The rearrangement links TRBV6-1 to TRBJ2-2; TRBD1 matches at 7 bases. The CDR3 spans 14 residues. Germline V gene data show CDR1 as MNHNS and CDR2 as SASEGT. After removal of 5 bases from V and 1 base from J, the junction contained 1 base not matched to a gene.